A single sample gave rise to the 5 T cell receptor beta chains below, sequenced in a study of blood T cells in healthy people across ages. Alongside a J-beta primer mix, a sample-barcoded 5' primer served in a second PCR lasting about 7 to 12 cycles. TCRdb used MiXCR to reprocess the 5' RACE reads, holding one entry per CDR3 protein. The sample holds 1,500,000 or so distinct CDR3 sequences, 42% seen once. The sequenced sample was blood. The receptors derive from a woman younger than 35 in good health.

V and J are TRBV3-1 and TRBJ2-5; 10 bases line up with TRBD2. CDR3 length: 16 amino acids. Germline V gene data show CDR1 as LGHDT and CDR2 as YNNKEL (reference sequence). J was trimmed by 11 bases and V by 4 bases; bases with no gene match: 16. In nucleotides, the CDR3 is TGTGCCAGCAGCCTCTTAGCTAGCGGGAGTTGGAATGAGCAGTACTTC. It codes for CASSLLASGSWNEQYF.

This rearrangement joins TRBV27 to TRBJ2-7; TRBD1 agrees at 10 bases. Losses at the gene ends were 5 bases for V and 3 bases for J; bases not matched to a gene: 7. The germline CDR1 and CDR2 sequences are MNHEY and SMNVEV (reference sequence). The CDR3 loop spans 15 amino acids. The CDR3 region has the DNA TGTGCCAGCAGTCCGAAGGGACAGGGGTTCTACGAGCAGTACTTC. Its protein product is CASSPKGQGFYEQYF.

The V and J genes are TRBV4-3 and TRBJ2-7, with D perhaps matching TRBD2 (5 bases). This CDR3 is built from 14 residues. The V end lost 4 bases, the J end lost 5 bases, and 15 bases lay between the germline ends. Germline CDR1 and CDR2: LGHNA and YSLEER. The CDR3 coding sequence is TGCGCCAGCAGCCTTCTTCTGGGAGCCAACGAGCAGTACTTC. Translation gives CASSLLLGANEQYF.

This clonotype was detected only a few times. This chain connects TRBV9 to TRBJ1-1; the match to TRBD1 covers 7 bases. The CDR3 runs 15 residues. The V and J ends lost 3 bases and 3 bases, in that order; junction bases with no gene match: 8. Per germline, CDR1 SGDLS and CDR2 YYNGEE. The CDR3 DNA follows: TGTGCCAGCAGCGCCGGGACAGTCCGGGACACTGAAGCTTTCTTT. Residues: CASSAGTVRDTEAFF. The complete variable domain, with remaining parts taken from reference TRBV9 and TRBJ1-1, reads DSGVTQTPKHLITATGQRVTLRCSPRSGDLSVYWYQQSLDQGLQFLIQYYNGEERAKGNILERFSAQQFPDLHSELNLSSLELGDSALYFCASSAGTVRDTEAFFGQGTRLTVV.

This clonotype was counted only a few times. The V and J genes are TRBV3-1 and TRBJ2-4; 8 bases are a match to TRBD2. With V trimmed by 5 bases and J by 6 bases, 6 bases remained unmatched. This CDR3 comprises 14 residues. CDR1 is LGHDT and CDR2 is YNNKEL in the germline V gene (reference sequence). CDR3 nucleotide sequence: TGTGCCAGCAGCGGCGGTAGCGGGATAAACATTCAGTACTTC. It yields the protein CASSGGSGINIQYF.